This is a list of T cell receptor beta chains from one sample in a study of blood T cells in healthy people across ages. TCRdb reprocessed the 5' RACE reads via MiXCR and lists one record per CDR3 protein. The sample lists roughly 500,000 distinct CDR3 sequences, approximately 25% occurring once. The sample was blood. The origin of the receptors is an older woman in good health. Each CDR3 is given with its conserved first and last residue. Each record gives: D gene, V gene, CDR3 length, J gene, clone size, CDR3 DNA, CDR3 protein. The D gene is left open where the match is weak. Size is stated for part of the rows, as once, few or many counts, or as a class when the clone is expanded.

>.|TRBV2|14|TRBJ2-3|.
TGTGCCAGCAGTGTACAGGGTGGTACAGATACGCAGTATTTT
CASSVQGGTDTQYF
>.|TRBV7-9|15|TRBJ2-5|few
TGTGCCAGCAGCTCCTCTCCAGGGGCCCAAGAGACCCAGTACTTC
CASSSSPGAQETQYF
>TRBD2|TRBV18|15|TRBJ2-7|.
TGTGCCAGCTCACCGGGAGGGGACCTGTCCTACGAGCAGTACTTC
CASSPGGDLSYEQYF
>.|TRBV7-9|16|TRBJ1-2|many
TGTGCCAGCAGCCCCTCTCGCAGTGTAGCTAACTATGGCTACACCTTC
CASSPSRSVANYGYTF
>.|TRBV4-3|15|TRBJ1-1|.
TGCGCCAGCAGCCAAGAGAGGGATCTGAACACTGAAGCTTTCTTT
CASSQERDLNTEAFF
>TRBD1|TRBV9|16|TRBJ2-1|few
TGTGCCAGCAGCGTAGACACGGACAGGGGGCTGCATGAGCAGTTCTTC
CASSVDTDRGLHEQFF
>TRBD1|TRBV9|14|TRBJ1-1|few
TGTGCCAGCAGCGTACAGGGGGCGAACACTGAAGCTTTCTTT
CASSVQGANTEAFF
>.|TRBV4-2|14|TRBJ1-2|few
TGTGCCAGCAGCCAAGGTCGGGACCCCTATGGCTACACCTTC
CASSQGRDPYGYTF
>TRBD1|TRBV5-1|16|TRBJ2-3|.
TGCGCCAGCTTCACCGCGGACAGGTCCTCCACAGATACGCAGTACTTT
CASFTADRSSTDTQYF
>TRBD1|TRBV6-5|18|TRBJ1-6|.
TGTGCCAGCAGTTCATACGGCCCCGGACAGGGGAATAATTCACCCCTCCACTTT
CASSSYGPGQGNNSPLHF
>.|TRBV5-4|12|TRBJ2-5|.
TGTGCCAGCAGCTCAGAGAAGGTGGACCAGTACTTC
CASSSEKVDQYF
>TRBD2|TRBV7-2|14|TRBJ2-5|.
TGTGCCAGCAGCTTATTGACTAGCGGGGAGACCCAGTACTTC
CASSLLTSGETQYF
>.|TRBV7-2|14|TRBJ1-1|few
TGTGCCAGCAGCTTCTCAATAGTGAACACTGAAGCTTTCTTT
CASSFSIVNTEAFF
>.|TRBV7-2|12|TRBJ1-2|.
TGTGCCAGCAGCCAGGGGTTTGGTGGCTACACCTTC
CASSQGFGGYTF
>.|TRBV7-8|18|TRBJ2-3|.
TGTGCCAGCAGCTTAGCGGTGGGGTGGTGGGGAAGCACAGATACGCAGTATTTT
CASSLAVGWWGSTDTQYF
>.|TRBV20-1|15|TRBJ2-4|.
TGCAGTGCTACCCGAGAGTCGGCGGGGAAAAACATTCAGTACTTC
CSATRESAGKNIQYF
>TRBD1|TRBV5-1|15|TRBJ1-1|few
TGCGCCAGCAGCCCAAACAGGGGGCAAAACACTGAAGCTTTCTTT
CASSPNRGQNTEAFF
>.|TRBV7-6|14|TRBJ2-5|many
TGTGCCAGCAGCTTAGGTTCTGGGGTCAAGACCCAGTACTTC
CASSLGSGVKTQYF
>.|TRBV20-1|13|TRBJ2-5|few
TGCAGTGCTAGCGGGGGGCGCGTCGGGACCCAGTACTTC
CSASGGRVGTQYF
>.|TRBV7-2|13|TRBJ1-2|.
TGTGCCAGCAGCCCCCGCCAGGCCTATGGCTACACCTTC
CASSPRQAYGYTF
>TRBD1|TRBV20-1|15|TRBJ2-7|.
TGCAATGCTTCCAAAAGGGACAGGGGAAGCTACGAGCAGTACTTC
CNASKRDRGSYEQYF
>.|TRBV4-3|17|TRBJ2-4|.
TGCGCCAGCAGCCAAGAAGATCCCAGGGCGCCCTTTTACATTCAGTACTTC
CASSQEDPRAPFYIQYF
>.|TRBV7-2|15|TRBJ1-1|.
TGTGCCAGCAGCCCGACCTCGGCAGGTTATACTGAAGCTTTCTTT
CASSPTSAGYTEAFF
>TRBD2|TRBV5-1|17|TRBJ2-3|.
TGCGCCAGCAGCTCACCGGGACTAGCCACTAGCACAGATACGCAGTATTTT
CASSSPGLATSTDTQYF
>.|TRBV6-5|14|TRBJ2-3|.
TGTGCCAGCACCCAGACAGATACCACAGATACGCAGTATTTT
CASTQTDTTDTQYF
>TRBD1|TRBV29-1|12|TRBJ1-2|few
TGCAGCGTTCAGGGGGAAAACTATGGCTACACCTTC
CSVQGENYGYTF
>TRBD2|TRBV27|17|TRBJ2-7|.
TGTGCCAGCAGTTTATCCCCCTCGACTAGCGGGGGGTCCGAGCAGTACTTC
CASSLSPSTSGGSEQYF
>TRBD1|TRBV20-1|12|TRBJ2-5|.
TGCAGTGCGTGCAGGGGGCTTGAGACCCAGTACTTC
CSACRGLETQYF
>TRBD1|TRBV19|15|TRBJ2-5|once
TGTGCCAGCGGGAACAGGGGGAGCCTCGGGGAGACCCAGTACTTC
CASGNRGSLGETQYF
>TRBD2|TRBV6-6|14|TRBJ2-3|.
TGTGCCAGCACCAGACTAGCGGGGATAGATACGCAGTATTTT
CASTRLAGIDTQYF
>.|TRBV2|14|TRBJ2-2|.
TGTGCCAGCGCTAGCGCCCTGAACACCGGGGAGCTGTTTTTT
CASASALNTGELFF
>.|TRBV20-1|12|TRBJ1-4|.
TGCAGTGCTAGCCTGACGATGGGAAAACTGTTTTTT
CSASLTMGKLFF
>.|TRBV11-3|11|TRBJ2-1|few
TGTGCCAGCAGTGCCTACAGTGAGCAGTTCTTC
CASSAYSEQFF
>.|TRBV6-1|15|TRBJ1-1|.
TGTGCCAGCAGTGGGTCAGGTCGCTTGAACACTGAAGCTTTCTTT
CASSGSGRLNTEAFF
>TRBD1|TRBV6-5|15|TRBJ1-1|few
TGTGCCAGCAGCCGACAGGGTGCGAGGAAAACTGAAGCTTTCTTT
CASSRQGARKTEAFF
>TRBD1|TRBV11-2|19|TRBJ2-7|once
TGTGCCAGCAGCTTAGCTAGGGGGCCCCGGGACGGATTTTCCTACGAGCAGTACTTC
CASSLARGPRDGFSYEQYF
>TRBD1|TRBV7-8|15|TRBJ1-3|.
TGTGCCAGCAGCGCCCGGACAGGGGCTGGAAACACCATATATTTT
CASSARTGAGNTIYF